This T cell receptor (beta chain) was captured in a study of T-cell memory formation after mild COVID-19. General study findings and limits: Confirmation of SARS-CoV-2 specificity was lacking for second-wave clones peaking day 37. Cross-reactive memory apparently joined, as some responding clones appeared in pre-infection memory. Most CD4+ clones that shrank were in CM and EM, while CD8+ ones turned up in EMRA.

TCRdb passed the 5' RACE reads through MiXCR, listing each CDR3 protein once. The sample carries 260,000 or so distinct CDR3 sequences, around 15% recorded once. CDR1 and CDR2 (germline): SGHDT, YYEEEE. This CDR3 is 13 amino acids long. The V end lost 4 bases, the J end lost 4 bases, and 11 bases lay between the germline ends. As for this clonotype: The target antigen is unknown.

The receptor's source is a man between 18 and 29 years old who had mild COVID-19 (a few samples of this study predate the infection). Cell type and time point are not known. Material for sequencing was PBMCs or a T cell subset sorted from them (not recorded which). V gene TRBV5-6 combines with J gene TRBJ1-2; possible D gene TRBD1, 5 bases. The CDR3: CASSRGQVYGYTF. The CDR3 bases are TGTGCCAGCAGCCGCGGACAAGTCTATGGCTACACCTTC. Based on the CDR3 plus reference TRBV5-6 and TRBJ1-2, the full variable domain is DAGVTQSPTHLIKTRGQQVTLRCSPKSGHDTVSWYQQALGQGPQFIFQYYEEEERQRGNFPDRFSGHQFPNYSSELNVNALLLGDSALYLCASSRGQVYGYTFGSGTRLTVV.